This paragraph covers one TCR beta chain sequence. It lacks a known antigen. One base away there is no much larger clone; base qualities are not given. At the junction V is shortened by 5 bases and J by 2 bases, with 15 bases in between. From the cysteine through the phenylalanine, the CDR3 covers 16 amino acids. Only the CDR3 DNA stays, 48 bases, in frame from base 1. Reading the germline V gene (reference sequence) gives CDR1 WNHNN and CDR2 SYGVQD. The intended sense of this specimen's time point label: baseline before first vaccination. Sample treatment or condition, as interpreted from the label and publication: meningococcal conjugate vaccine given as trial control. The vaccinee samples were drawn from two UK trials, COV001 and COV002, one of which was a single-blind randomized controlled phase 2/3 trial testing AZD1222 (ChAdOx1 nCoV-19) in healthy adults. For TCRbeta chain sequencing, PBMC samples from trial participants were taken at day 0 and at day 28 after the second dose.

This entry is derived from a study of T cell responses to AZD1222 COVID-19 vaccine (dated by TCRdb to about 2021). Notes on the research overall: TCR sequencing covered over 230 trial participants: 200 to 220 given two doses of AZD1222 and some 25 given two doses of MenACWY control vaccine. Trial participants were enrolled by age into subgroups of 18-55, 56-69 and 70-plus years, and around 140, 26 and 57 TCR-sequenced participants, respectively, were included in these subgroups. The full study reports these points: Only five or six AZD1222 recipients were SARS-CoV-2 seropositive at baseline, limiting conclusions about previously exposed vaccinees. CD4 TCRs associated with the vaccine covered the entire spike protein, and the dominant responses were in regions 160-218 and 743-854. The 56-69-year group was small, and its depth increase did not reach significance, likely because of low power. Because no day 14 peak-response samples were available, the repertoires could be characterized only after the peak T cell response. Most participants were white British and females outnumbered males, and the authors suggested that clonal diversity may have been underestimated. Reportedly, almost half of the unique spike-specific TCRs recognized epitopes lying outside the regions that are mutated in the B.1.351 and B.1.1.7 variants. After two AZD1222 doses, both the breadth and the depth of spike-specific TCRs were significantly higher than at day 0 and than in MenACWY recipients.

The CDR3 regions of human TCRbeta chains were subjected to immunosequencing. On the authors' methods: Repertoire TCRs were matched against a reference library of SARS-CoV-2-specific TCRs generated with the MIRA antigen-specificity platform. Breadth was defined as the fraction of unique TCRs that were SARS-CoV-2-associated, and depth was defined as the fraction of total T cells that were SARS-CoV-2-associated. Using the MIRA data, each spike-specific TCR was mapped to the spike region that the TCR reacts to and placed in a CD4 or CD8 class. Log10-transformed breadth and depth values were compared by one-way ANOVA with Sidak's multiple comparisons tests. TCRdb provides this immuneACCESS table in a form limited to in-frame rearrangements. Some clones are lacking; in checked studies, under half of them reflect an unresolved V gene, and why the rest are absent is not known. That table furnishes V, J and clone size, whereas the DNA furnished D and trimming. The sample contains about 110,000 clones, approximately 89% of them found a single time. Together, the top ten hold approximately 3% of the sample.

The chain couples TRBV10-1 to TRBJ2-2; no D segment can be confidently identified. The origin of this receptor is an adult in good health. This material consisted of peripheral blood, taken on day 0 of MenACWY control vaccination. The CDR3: CASSPTENSNTGELFF. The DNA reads TGCGCCAGCAGTCCGACCGAAAATAGCAACACCGGGGAGCTGTTTTTT.